This T cell receptor (beta chain) is drawn from a study of human T cells and chemical hapten exposure. Notes on the study in general: Against controls, expanded TCRs gave rise to significantly more large CDR3 similarity clusters.

Sample time point: patch test 1, 2 weeks after DPC sensitization. The treatment denotes: therapeutic diphenylcyclopropenone sensitization with weekly scalp DPC. Blood draws came first, before each patch test. Unseparated into fractions, whole blood served as the source from which total RNA was extracted. V shed 5 bases, J shed 1 base, and the junction held 6 bases outside the gene matches. This CDR3 has 15 residues. Germline V gene data show CDR1 as SGHTA and CDR2 as FQGTGA. One entry per CDR3 protein results from TCRdb running MiXCR on the RACE reads. In the table there are around 100,000 distinct CDR3 sequences, approximately 9.9% of which are singletons. This clonotype was seen repeatedly, ten times or more. Its antigen is unidentified.

The source of this sequence is a woman aged 40 to 50 with alopecia areata. Some clones in this sample may be carry-over from other donors' samples. This chain joins TRBV7-3 and TRBJ2-3; TRBD1 matches 7 bases. The source material was whole blood, sampled in connection with sensitization to the hapten diphenylcyclopropenone (DPC). The CDR3 region is CASSPTGVRTDTQYF. The CDR3 coding sequence is TGTGCCAGCAGCCCTACAGGGGTCCGCACAGATACGCAGTATTTT.